The 13 T cell receptor beta chains below all came from one sample that was sequenced in a study of STAT3 mutations in large granular lymphocyte leukemia. The data were produced by immunoSEQ multiplex PCR, yet TCRdb's version contains in-frame clones alone and is incomplete. Of about 9,200 clones listed, roughly 91% are singletons. No antigens are known for them. General study findings and limits: Every T-cell large granular lymphocyte leukemia patient had at least one immunodominant TCR beta clonotype.

Input material: peripheral blood mononuclear cells. The receptors come from a man between 60 and 70 years old with T-cell large granular lymphocyte leukemia. Some clones in this sample may be carry-over from other donors' samples.

The gene calls are TRBV5-4 and TRBJ1-1, with unresolved D. Deletions cut 3 bases from V and 3 bases from J, with 9 bases between. The CDR3 contains 13 residues. Germline loops: CDR1 SGHNT, CDR2 YYREEE (reference sequence). CDR3 DNA: TGTGCCAGCAGCTCCCCCGGGGACACTGAAGCTTTCTTT. It translates to CASSSPGDTEAFF.

The J gene is TRBJ2-7, the V gene TRBV6-5; D is perhaps TRBD2 (5 bases). Trimming left V 11 bases short and J 3 bases short, with 11 bases between. CDR1 is MNHEY and CDR2 is SVGAGI in the germline V gene. The CDR3 runs 11 residues. This CDR3 is CAVQRNYEQYF. The DNA for the CDR3 is TGTGCCGTACAGCGGAACTACGAGCAGTACTTC.

The chain has TRBV5-4 and TRBJ2-5, with TRBD2 as a possible D gene (7 bases). The germline V gene has CDR1 SGHNT and CDR2 YYREEE (reference sequence). The V gene lost 0 bases and the J gene lost 4 bases, with 13 bases spanning the gap. The CDR3 length is 15 residues. CDR3 coding DNA: TGTGCCAGCAGCTTGGAGGCCGGGGGGCGAGAGACCCAGTACTTC. This gives the protein CASSLEAGGRETQYF. The full variable domain, rest sourced from reference TRBV5-4 and TRBJ2-5, is ETGVTQSPTHLIKTRGQQVTLRCSSQSGHNTVSWYQQALGQGPQFIFQYYREEENGRGNFPPRFSGLQFPNYSSELNVNALELDDSALYLCASSLEAGGRETQYFGPGTRLLVL.

This clone was detected only once. The V gene is TRBV5-6, the J gene TRBJ2-7, with D possibly being TRBD2 (5 bases). The CDR3 runs to 13 residues. Germline values: CDR1 SGHDT, CDR2 YYEEEE. V lost 5 bases to trimming and J lost 7 bases, with 16 bases between them. Here the CDR3 DNA reads TGTGCCAGCAGAACGTCCCTAGCTTGGGAGCAGTACTTC. It encodes CASRTSLAWEQYF.

This clone was detected only a few times. V gene TRBV18 combines with J gene TRBJ2-5; D is uncertain. CDR1 is KGHSH and CDR2 is LQKENI in the germline V gene. The CDR3 runs to 13 residues. V was cut by 1 base and J by 2 bases, with 5 bases left in between. CDR3 sequence: CASSPRGQETQYF. As DNA, the CDR3 is TGTGCCAGCTCACCACGGGGACAAGAGACCCAGTACTTC.

This chain links TRBV4-2 with TRBJ1-2; 9 bases agree with TRBD1. Germline V lookup: CDR1 LGHNA, CDR2 YNFKEQ. This CDR3 region has 15 residues. V gave up 3 bases and J gave up 8 bases; unmatched junction bases: 10. The CDR3, as DNA: TGTGCCAGCAGCCATGTCCCGGGACAGGGCATGGGCTACACCTTC. Encoded protein: CASSHVPGQGMGYTF.

The J gene is TRBJ2-3, the V gene TRBV29-1, with D possibly being TRBD1 or TRBD2 (6 bases each). V was clipped by 7 bases and J by 5 bases, with 13 bases between them. CDR1 is SQVTM, CDR2 ANQGSEA, per germline. This CDR3 comprises 12 residues. CDR3 loop: CSAEGGQDTQYF. The CDR3 nucleotides read TGCAGCGCCGAGGGGGGCCAAGATACGCAGTATTTT.

The chain employs TRBV19 and TRBJ2-3; 8 bases map to TRBD1. CDR3 length: 17 amino acids. Germline V CDR1 and CDR2: LNHDA, SQIVND (reference sequence). J gave up 1 base and V 7 bases, and 13 bases lay outside the gene matches. The DNA of the CDR3 is TGTGCCAGTAATCCCATTCCCGGGACAGGAGGCACAGATACGCAGTATTTT. It yields the protein CASNPIPGTGGTDTQYF. The variable domain in full, with the rest retrieved from reference TRBV19 and TRBJ2-3, is DGGITQSPKYLFRKEGQNVTLSCEQNLNHDAMYWYRQDPGQGLRLIYYSQIVNDFQKGDIAEGYSVSREKKESFPLTVTSAQKNPTAFYLCASNPIPGTGGTDTQYFGPGTRLTVL.

CDR3 sequence: CASSYRDRGRGETQYF. CDR3 coding DNA: TGTGCCAGCAGTTACCGGGACAGGGGGCGGGGAGAGACCCAGTACTTC. J is TRBJ2-5 and V is TRBV6-4, with 12 bases lining up with TRBD1. Looked up from germline, CDR1 is MRHNA and CDR2 is SNTAGT. The CDR3 has 16 amino acids. V was clipped by 5 bases and J by 4 bases; unmatched bases: 8.

The chain joins TRBV25-1 to TRBJ2-7, with D unclear. V shed 2 bases and J shed 4 bases, with 6 bases lying between them. The CDR3 loop spans 12 amino acids. The V gene's germline CDR1 is MGHDK and CDR2 SYGVNS. CDR3 nucleotides: TGTGCCAGCAGTGAACTAGGGTACGAGCAGTACTTC. The encoded protein is CASSELGYEQYF.

V gene TRBV29-1 combines with J gene TRBJ1-1; 12 nucleotides align to TRBD1. This CDR3 is built from 14 residues. CDR1 and CDR2 from the germline V gene are SQVTM and ANQGSEA. The V gene end was trimmed by 6 bases and the J gene end by 5 bases; junction bases not matched to a gene: 7. CDR3 residues: CSVPGQGAGTEAFF. The CDR3 region has the DNA TGCAGCGTCCCGGGACAGGGGGCGGGTACTGAAGCTTTCTTT.

In this sample, this clone turned up once. The CDR3 here is CASSTTPEGRQYF. The CDR3 bases are TGTGCCAGCTCTACGACTCCAGAGGGGAGGCAGTATTTT. This chain joins TRBV11-2 and TRBJ2-3; D may match TRBD1 or TRBD2 (5 bases each). The CDR3 is made up of 13 amino acids. Trimming cost V 8 bases and J 11 bases, with 20 bases left between them. Germline CDR1 is SGHAT and CDR2 is FQNNGV.

Concerning this clone itself: A junction boundary mismatches the germline segment, possibly from a read error. The chain combines TRBV18 with TRBJ2-1; 9 bases are a match to TRBD2. From germline, CDR1 is KGHSH and CDR2 LQKENI. The CDR3 loop spans 16 amino acids. The CDR3 sequence: CATSRWREGLYNEQFF. CDR3 DNA sequence: TGTGCCACCTCACGTTGGCGGGAGGGCCTATACAATGAGCAGTTCTTC.